This T cell receptor beta chain came from a study of shared clonotypes between healthy human individuals. Study at large: Ranging from 18 to 49 in age, donors were two women and three men. Used for every donor were three CD4 naive, three CD4 memory, two CD8 naive and one CD8 memory plate. Study-wide results and limits: In general, naive subsets displayed greater estimated richness than memory subsets did. Non-shared clonotypes had lower generation probabilities than clonotypes shared by all four sorted-subset donors.

Using immunoSEQ multiplex PCR, the repertoire was profiled, and TCRdb retains in-frame clones only, with some absent. The repertoire holds some 600,000 clones, roughly 96% seen once, with about 0.11% in the top ten. Points on this clone: Its antigen is unknown.

Positive CCR7 selection of CD45RO-negative cells yielded the naive CD8 cells, and terminally differentiated effector memory CD45RA+ cells were excluded. Germline assignment: CDR1 MNHEY and CDR2 SMNVEV (reference sequence). The ends lost 4 bases at V and 1 base at J; junction bases unmatched: 10. CDR3 length: 17 amino acids. Specimen: naive CD8+ T cells sorted from blood. This chain joins TRBV27 and TRBJ1-1; 9 nucleotides line up with TRBD1. This receptor was obtained from a woman in her thirties in good health. In DNA form, the CDR3 reads TGTGCCAGCAGTTATGGGATCGGGGGACAGGGGAACACTGAAGCTTTCTTT. Its protein is CASSYGIGGQGNTEAFF.